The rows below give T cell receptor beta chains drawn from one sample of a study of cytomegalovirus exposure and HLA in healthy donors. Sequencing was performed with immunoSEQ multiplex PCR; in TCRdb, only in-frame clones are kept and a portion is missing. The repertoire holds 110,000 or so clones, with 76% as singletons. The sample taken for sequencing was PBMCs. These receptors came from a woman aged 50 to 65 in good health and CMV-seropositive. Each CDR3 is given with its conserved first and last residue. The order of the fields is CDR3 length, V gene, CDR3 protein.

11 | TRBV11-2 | CASSPSVTQYF
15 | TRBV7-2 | CASSEGQAPSYEQYF
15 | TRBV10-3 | CAISPRQGADNEQFF
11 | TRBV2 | CASRAFYEQYF
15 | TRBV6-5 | CASSYGPQGPYEQYF
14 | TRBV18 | CASRTGTGGPEAFF
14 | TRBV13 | CATRGAVNTGELFF
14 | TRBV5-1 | CASSLVREGETQYF
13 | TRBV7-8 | CASSPRVGYEQYF
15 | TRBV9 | CASSGTSGSTDTQYF
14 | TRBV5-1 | CASSGGTGNYEQYF
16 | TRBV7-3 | CASSSTSGGTTDTQYF
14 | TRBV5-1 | CASSRGGGADTQYF
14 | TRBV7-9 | CASSFGAGQETQYF
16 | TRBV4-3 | CASSQIPTGRKEKLFF
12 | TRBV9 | CASSVGYRGLFF
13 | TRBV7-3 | CASSLGGQREQFF
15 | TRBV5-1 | CASSWLAGGNYEQYF
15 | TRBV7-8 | CASSRGITSGNTIYF
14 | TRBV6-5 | CASSSVGGASEQFF
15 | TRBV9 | CASSGAISSGNTIYF
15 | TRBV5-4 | CASSLWGGVDQPQHF
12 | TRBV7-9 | CASSSTGGMAFF
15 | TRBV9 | CASSATGQTRETQYF
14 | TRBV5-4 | CASSPDRGRGTQYF
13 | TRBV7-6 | CASSLVGVTEAFF